The TCR beta chain described here comes from a study of siplizumab effects on memory and regulatory T cells (dated by TCRdb to 2018 to 2020). Broadly, across the study: The study examined how the anti-CD2 antibody siplizumab affects alloreactive T-cell subsets in allogeneic mixed lymphocyte reactions built from human PBMCs. General study outcomes and caveats: Unstimulated naive T cells appeared to be more diverse than memory T cells, and naive cells seemed to make a substantial contribution to the alloresponse. Because sequences below about 10^-5 frequency were poorly captured, only a minor fraction of alloreactive clones could be mapped to unstimulated subsets. The suppressive function of proliferating Tregs from siplizumab cultures was not functionally confirmed. In reactions with siplizumab, an average of approximately 69% of mappable alloreactive CD4+ clones were Treg-derived, compared with about 27% in control reactions. A naive or memory phenotype could not be assigned to roughly 75-97% of proliferating CD4+ or CD8+ clones. The cumulative frequency of alloreactive sequences traceable to unstimulated CD4+ memory T cells was significantly reduced by siplizumab.

Preparation of the library involved the immunoSEQ multiplex PCR assay. Each sample had roughly 90,000 TCR templates assayed by the deep sequencing platform. Genomic DNA extracted from sorted T cells was used for TCRbeta CDR3 sequencing. Regarding the original processing steps: The R programming language was used for clonal analysis of TCRbeta CDR3 data. Alloreactive CD4+ and CD8+ clones were defined by comparing unstimulated samples with post-reaction CFSE-low samples. By matching sequences to the repertoires of sorted unstimulated Treg and non-Treg cells, each alloreactive CD4+ clone was assigned a regulatory or non-regulatory origin. TCRdb obtained this table from immuneACCESS and retained in-frame rearrangements with V and J assigned. These tables miss some clones; where compared with another copy, unresolved V genes account for less than half of the shortfall, and the remainder is unexplained. From that table come the V and J calls and clone size; the DNA was used to work out D and trimming. The sample table records about 91,000 clones; over 85% of these occur just once. The ten biggest clones cover over 5% of the sample.

From its cysteine to its phenylalanine, the CDR3 spans 13 amino acids. The only DNA kept is the CDR3, 39 bases in frame from the first base. Looking up the germline V gene yields CDR1 LGHNA and CDR2 YNFKEQ. V is reduced by 1 base and J by 4 bases, leaving a spacing of 8 bases between them. Turning to this clone: Its antigen is still unknown. No base quality information exists; no much larger clone differs at one position.

Sorted unstimulated T cells and proliferating T cells recovered from mixed lymphocyte reactions underwent TCRbeta CDR3 sequencing. Fresh whole blood from roughly ten HLA-typed healthy donors was used to isolate PBMCs. This TCR was recovered from a human donor in good health. Source material: CD8+ T cells sorted from blood. Here the chain combines TRBV4-2 and TRBJ2-7; the D gene identity is not certain. The CDR3: CASSQAAGYEQYF. The DNA sequence is as follows: TGTGCCAGCAGCCAAGCGGCCGGGTACGAGCAGTACTTC.